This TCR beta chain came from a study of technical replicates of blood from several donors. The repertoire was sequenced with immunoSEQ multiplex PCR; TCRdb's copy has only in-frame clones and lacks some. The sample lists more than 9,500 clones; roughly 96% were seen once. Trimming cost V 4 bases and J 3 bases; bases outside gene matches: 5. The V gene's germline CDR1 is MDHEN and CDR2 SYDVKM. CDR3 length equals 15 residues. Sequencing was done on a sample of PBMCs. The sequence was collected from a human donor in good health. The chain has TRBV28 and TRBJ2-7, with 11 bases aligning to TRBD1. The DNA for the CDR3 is TGTGCCAGCAGTTCCCCCGGGACAGGGGGCTACGAGCAGTACTTC. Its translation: CASSSPGTGGYEQYF.